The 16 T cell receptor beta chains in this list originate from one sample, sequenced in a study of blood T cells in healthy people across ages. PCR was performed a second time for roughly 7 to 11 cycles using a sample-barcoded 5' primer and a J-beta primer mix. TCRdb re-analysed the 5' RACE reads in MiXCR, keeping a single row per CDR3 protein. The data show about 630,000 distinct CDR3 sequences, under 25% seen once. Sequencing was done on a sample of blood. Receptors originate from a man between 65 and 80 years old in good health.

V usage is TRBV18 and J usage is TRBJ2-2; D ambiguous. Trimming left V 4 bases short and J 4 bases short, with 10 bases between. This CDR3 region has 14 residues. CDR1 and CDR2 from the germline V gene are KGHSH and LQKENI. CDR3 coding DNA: TGTGCCAGCTCACGAGAAACGGGCACCGGGGAGCTGTTTTTT. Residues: CASSRETGTGELFF. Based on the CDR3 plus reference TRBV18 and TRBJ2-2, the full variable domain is NAGVMQNPRHLVRRRGQEARLRCSPMKGHSHVYWYRQLPEEGLKFMVYLQKENIIDESGMPKERFSAEFPKEGPSILRIQQVVRGDSAAYFCASSRETGTGELFFGEGSRLTVL.

As DNA, the CDR3 is TGTGCCAGCAGCACGACAGGGGGCACTGAAGCTTTCTTT. The encoded protein is CASSTTGGTEAFF. This chain links TRBV7-9 with TRBJ1-1; 9 bases map to TRBD1. The CDR3 spans 13 residues. After removal of 5 bases from V and 4 bases from J, the junction contained 2 bases not matched to a gene. Germline CDR1 SEHNR, CDR2 FQNEAQ (reference sequence).

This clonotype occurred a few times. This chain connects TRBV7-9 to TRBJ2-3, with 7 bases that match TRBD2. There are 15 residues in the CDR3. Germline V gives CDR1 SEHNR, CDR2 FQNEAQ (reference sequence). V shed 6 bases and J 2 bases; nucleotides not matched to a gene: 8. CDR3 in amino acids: CASSPRLAYTDTQYF. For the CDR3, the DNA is TGTGCCAGCAGTCCCAGACTAGCCTACACAGATACGCAGTATTTT.

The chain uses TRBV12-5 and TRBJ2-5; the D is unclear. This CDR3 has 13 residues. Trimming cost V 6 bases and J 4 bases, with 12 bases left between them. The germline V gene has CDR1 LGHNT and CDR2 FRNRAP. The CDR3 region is CASGRAVGETQYF. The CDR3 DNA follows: TGTGCTAGTGGCCGGGCAGTCGGAGAGACCCAGTACTTC.

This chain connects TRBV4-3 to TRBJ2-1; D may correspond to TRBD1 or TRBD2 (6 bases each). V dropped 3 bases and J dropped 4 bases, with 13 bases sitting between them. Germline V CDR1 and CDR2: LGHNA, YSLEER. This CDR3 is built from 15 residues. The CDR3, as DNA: TGCGCCAGCAGCCAGGAGGGGGGTGATTACAATGAGCAGTTCTTC. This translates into CASSQEGGDYNEQFF.

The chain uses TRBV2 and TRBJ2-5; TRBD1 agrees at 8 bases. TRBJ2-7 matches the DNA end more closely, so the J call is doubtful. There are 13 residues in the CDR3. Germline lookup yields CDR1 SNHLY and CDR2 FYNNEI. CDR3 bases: TGTGCCAGCAGTGTACAGGGGGACGACGAGCAGTACTTC. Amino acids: CASSVQGDDEQYF.

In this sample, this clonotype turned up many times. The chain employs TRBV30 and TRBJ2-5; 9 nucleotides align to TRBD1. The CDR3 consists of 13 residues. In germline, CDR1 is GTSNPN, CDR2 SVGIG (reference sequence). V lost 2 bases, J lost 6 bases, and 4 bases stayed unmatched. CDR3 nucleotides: TGTGCCTGGAGTTTAGACAGGGGGAAGACCCAGTACTTC. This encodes CAWSLDRGKTQYF.

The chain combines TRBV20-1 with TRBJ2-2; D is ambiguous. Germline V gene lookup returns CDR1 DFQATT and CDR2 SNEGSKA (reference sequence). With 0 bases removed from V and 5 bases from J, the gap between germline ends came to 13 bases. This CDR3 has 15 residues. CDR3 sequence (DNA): TGCAGTGCTAGAGATTCGCGAAGGCAAACCGGGGAGCTGTTTTTT. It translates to CSARDSRRQTGELFF.

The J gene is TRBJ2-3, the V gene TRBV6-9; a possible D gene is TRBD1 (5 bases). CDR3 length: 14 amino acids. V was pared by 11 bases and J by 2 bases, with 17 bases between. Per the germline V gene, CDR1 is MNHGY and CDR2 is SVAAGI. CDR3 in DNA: TGTGCCGACAGTTTTGTTGGACACACAGATACGCAGTATTTT. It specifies CADSFVGHTDTQYF.

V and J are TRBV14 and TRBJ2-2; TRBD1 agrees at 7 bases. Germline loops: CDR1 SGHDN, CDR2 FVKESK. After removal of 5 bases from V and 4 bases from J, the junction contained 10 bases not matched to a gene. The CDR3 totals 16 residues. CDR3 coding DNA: TGTGCCAGCAGCAGGATCGGGACAGAGTTCACCGGGGAGCTGTTTTTT. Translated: CASSRIGTEFTGELFF.

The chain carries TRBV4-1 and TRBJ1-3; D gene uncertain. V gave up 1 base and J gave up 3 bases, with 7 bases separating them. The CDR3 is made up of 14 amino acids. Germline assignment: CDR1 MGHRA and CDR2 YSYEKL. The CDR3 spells CASSQGADGNTIYF. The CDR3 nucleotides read TGCGCCAGCAGCCAAGGGGCTGATGGAAACACCATATATTTT.

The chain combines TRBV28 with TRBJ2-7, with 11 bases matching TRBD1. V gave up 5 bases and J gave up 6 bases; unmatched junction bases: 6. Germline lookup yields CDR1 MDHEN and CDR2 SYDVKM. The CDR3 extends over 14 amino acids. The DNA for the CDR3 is TGTGCCAGCAGTCCCGGGACAGGGGGTTTCGAGCAGTACTTC. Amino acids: CASSPGTGGFEQYF.

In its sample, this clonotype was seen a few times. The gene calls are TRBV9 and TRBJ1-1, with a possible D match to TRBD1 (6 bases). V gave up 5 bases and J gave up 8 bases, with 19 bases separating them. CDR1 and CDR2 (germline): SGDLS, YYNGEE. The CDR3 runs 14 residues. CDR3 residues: CASSQPGHREEAFF. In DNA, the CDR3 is TGTGCCAGCAGTCAACCGGGACACCGTGAAGAAGCTTTCTTT.

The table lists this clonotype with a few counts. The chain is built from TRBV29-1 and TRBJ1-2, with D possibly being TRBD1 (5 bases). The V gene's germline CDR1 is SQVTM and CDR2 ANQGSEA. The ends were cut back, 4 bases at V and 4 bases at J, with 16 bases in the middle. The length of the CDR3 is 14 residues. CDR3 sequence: CSVGGRTGVYGYTF. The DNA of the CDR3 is TGCAGCGTTGGGGGACGGACGGGAGTCTATGGCTACACCTTC.

CDR3 DNA: TGTGCCAGCAGCTCAGTCCTAGGGCCCACCGGGGAGCTGTTTTTT. Its protein is CASSSVLGPTGELFF. This chain connects TRBV7-9 to TRBJ2-2; the D is unclear. The CDR3 has 15 residues. The germline CDR1 and CDR2 sequences are SEHNR and FQNEAQ (reference sequence). The germline V and J ends were trimmed by 4 bases and 4 bases, with 13 bases remaining between them.

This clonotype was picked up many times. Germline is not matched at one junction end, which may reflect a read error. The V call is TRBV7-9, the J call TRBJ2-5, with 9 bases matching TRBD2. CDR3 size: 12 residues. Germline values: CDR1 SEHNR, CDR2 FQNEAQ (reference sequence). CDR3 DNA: TGTGCCAGCAGTGGCACCGGGACTAGCCTGTTCTTC. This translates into CASSGTGTSLFF.